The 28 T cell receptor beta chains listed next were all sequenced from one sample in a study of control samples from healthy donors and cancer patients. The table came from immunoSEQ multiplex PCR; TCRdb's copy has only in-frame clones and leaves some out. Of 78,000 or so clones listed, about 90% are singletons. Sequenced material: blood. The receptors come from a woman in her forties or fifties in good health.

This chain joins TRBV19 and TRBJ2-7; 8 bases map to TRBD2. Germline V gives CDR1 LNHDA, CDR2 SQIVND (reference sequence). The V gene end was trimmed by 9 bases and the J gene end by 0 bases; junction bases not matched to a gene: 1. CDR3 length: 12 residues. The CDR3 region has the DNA TGTGCCAGCGGGAGGGGCTCCTACGAGCAGTACTTC. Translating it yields CASGRGSYEQYF.

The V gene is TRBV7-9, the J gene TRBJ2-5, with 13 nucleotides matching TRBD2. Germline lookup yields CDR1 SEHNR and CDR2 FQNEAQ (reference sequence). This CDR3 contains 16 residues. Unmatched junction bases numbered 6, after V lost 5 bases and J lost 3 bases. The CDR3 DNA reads TGTGCCAGCAGCCGACTAGCGGGAGGATCTGAAGAGACCCAGTACTTC. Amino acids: CASSRLAGGSEETQYF.

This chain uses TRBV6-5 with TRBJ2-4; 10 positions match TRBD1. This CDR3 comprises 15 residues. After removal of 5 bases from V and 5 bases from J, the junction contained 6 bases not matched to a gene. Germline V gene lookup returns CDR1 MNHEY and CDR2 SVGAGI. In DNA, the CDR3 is TGTGCCAGCAGTAAAACCGGGACAGGGGAAAACATTCAGTACTTC. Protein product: CASSKTGTGENIQYF.

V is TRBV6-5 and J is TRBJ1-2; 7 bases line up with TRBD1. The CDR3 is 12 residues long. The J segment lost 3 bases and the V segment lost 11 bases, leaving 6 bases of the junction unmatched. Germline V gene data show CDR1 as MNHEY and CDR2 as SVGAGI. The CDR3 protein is CAVTGTDYGYTF. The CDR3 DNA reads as TGTGCCGTTACCGGGACAGACTATGGCTACACCTTC.

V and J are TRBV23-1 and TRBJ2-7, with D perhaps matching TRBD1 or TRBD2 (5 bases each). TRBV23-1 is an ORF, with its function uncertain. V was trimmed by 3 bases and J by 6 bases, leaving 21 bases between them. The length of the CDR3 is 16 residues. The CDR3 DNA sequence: TGCGCCAGCAGTCACAAAATGATGGGACCGCCACGCGAGCAGTACTTC. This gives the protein CASSHKMMGPPREQYF.

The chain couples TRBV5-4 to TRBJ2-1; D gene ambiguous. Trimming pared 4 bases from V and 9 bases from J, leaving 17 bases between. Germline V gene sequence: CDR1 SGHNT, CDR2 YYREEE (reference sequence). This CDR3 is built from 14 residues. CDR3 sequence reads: CASSLSLGIAEQFF. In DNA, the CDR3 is TGTGCCAGCAGCCTATCCCTGGGTATAGCTGAGCAGTTCTTC.

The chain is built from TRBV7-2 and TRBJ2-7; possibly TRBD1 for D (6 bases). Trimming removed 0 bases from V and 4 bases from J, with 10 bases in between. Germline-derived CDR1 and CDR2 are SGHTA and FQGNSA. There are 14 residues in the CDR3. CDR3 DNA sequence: TGTGCCAGCAGCTTAGCGGTCAGGGGATACGAGCAGTACTTC. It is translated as CASSLAVRGYEQYF. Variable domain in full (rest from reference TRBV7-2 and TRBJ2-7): GAGVSQSPSNKVTEKGKDVELRCDPISGHTALYWYRQSLGQGLEFLIYFQGNSAPDKSGLPSDRFSAERTGGSVSTLTIQRTQQEDSAVYLCASSLAVRGYEQYFGPGTRLTVT.

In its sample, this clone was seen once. CDR3 residues: CASSDFVILARSYNEQFF. CDR3 coding DNA: TGTGCCAGCAGTGATTTTGTAATTCTAGCGAGGTCCTACAATGAGCAGTTCTTC. The chain has TRBV2 and TRBJ2-1; D is possibly TRBD2 (6 bases). This CDR3 region has 18 residues. The V end lost 3 bases, the J end lost 1 base, and 19 bases lay between the germline ends. Germline CDR1 reads SNHLY; CDR2 reads FYNNEI.

The CDR3 spells CASLQGPRGYTGELFF. CDR3 in DNA: TGTGCCAGTCTACAGGGCCCTCGGGGGTACACCGGGGAGCTGTTTTTT. This chain uses TRBV7-9 with TRBJ2-2, with D possibly being TRBD1 or TRBD2 (6 bases each). This CDR3 contains 16 residues. Germline CDR1 SEHNR, CDR2 FQNEAQ (reference sequence). V was clipped by 9 bases and J by 3 bases, with 20 bases between them.

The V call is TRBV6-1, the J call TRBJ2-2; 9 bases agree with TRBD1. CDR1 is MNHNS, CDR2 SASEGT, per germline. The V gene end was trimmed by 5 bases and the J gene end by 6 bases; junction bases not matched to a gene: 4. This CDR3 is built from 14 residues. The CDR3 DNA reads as TGTGCCAGCAGTTCACAGGGGGCGCCCGGGGAGCTGTTTTTT. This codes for CASSSQGAPGELFF.

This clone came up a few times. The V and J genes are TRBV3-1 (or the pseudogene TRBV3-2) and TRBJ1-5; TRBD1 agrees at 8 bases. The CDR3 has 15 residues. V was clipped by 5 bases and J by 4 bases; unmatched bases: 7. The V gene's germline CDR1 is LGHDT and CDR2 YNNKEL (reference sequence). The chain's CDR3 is CASSVTTGGNQPQHF. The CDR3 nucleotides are TGTGCCAGCAGCGTTACTACAGGGGGAAATCAGCCCCAGCATTTT.

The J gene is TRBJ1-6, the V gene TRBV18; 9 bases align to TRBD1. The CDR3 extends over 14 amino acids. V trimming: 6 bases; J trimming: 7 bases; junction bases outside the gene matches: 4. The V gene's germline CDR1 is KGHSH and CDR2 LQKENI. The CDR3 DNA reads TGTGCCAGCTCTCGGGACAGGGTGAATTCACCCCTCCACTTT. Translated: CASSRDRVNSPLHF.

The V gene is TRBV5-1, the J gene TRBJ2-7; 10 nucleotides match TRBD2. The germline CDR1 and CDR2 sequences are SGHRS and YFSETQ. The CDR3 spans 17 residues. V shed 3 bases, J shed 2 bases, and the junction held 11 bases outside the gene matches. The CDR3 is CASSSLASGSFPYEQYF. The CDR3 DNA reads TGCGCCAGCAGCTCCTTGGCTAGCGGGAGTTTCCCCTACGAGCAGTACTTC.

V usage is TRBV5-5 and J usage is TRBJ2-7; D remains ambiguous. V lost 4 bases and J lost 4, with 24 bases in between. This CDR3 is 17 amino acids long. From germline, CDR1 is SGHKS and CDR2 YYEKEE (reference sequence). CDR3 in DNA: TGTGCCAGCAGCAACCGGGCCCCGGGCCTGAAACGTTACGAGCAGTACTTC. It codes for CASSNRAPGLKRYEQYF.

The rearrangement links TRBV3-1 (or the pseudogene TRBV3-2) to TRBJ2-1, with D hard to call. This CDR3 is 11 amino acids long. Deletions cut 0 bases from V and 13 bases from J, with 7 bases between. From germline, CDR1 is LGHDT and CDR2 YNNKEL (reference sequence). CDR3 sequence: CASSQDAGQFF. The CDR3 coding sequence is TGTGCCAGCAGCCAAGACGCAGGACAGTTCTTC.

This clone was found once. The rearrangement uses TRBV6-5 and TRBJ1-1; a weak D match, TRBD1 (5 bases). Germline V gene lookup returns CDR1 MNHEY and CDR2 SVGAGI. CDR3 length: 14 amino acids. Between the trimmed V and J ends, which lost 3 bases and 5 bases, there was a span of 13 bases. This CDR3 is CASSYKQGWTEAFF. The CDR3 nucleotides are TGTGCCAGCAGTTATAAGCAGGGTTGGACTGAAGCTTTCTTT.

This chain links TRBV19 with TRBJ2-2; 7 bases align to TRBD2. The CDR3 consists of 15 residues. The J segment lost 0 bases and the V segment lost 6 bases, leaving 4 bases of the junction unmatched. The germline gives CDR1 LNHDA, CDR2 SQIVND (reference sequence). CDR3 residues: CASREAGPNTGELFF. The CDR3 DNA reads TGTGCCAGTAGGGAAGCGGGACCGAACACCGGGGAGCTGTTTTTT. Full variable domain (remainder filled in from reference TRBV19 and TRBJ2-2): DGGITQSPKYLFRKEGQNVTLSCEQNLNHDAMYWYRQDPGQGLRLIYYSQIVNDFQKGDIAEGYSVSREKKESFPLTVTSAQKNPTAFYLCASREAGPNTGELFFGEGSRLTVL.

CDR3 protein: CSVDRSMEAFF. For the CDR3, the DNA is TGCAGCGTTGACAGGTCTATGGAAGCTTTCTTT. The chain couples TRBV29-1 to TRBJ1-1; D is ambiguous. The CDR3 loop spans 11 amino acids. Germline CDR1 SQVTM, CDR2 ANQGSEA. V lost 3 bases and J lost 8, with 10 bases in between. The entire variable domain, with the rest obtained from reference TRBV29-1 and TRBJ1-1, is as follows: SAVISQKPSRDICQRGTSLTIQCQVDSQVTMMFWYRQQPGQSLTLIATANQGSEATYESGFVIDKFPISRPNLTFSTLTVSNMSPEDSSIYLCSVDRSMEAFFGQGTRLTVV.

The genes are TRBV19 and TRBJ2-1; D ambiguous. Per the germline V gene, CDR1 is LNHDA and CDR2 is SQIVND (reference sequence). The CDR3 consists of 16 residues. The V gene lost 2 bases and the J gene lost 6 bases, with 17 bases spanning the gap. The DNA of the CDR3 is TGTGCCAGTAGTATAATGGGCCCGTTCGTTTCCAATGAGCAGTTCTTC. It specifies CASSIMGPFVSNEQFF.

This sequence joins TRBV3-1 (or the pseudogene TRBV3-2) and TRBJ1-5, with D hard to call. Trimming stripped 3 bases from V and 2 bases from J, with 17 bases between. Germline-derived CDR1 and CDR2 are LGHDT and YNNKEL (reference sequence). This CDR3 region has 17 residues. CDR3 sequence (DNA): TGTGCCAGCAGCCAGACGCCCATTTTAATGGGCAATCAGCCCCAGCATTTT. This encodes CASSQTPILMGNQPQHF.

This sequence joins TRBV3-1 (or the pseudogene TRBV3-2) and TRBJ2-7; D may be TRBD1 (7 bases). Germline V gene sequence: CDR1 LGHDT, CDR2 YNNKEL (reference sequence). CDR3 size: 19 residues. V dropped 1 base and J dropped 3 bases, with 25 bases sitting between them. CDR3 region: CASSQAVGQTGRPYYEQYF. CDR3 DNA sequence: TGTGCCAGCAGCCAAGCCGTCGGGCAGACAGGGAGGCCATACTACGAGCAGTACTTC.

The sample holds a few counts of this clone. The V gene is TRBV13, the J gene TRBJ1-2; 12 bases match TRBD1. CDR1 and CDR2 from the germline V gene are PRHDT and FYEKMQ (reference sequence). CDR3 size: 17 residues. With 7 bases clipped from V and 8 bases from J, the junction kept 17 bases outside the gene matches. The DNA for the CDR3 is TGTGCCAGCACCCTCCTCGGGACAGGGGGCAGGTGGGAAGGCTACACCTTC. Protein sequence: CASTLLGTGGRWEGYTF.

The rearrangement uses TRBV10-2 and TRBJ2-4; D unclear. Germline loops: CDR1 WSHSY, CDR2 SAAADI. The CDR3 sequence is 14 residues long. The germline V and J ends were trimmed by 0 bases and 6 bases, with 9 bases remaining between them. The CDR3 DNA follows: TGCGCCAGCAGTGAGTCGACTGAAGGAAACATTCAGTACTTC. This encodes CASSESTEGNIQYF.

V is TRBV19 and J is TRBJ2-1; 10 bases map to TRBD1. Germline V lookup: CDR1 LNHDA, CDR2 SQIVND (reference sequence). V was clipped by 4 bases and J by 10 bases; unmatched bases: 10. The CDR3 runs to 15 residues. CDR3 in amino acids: CASSTRPGTGDEQFF. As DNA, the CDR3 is TGTGCCAGTAGTACCAGACCCGGGACAGGGGACGAGCAGTTCTTC.

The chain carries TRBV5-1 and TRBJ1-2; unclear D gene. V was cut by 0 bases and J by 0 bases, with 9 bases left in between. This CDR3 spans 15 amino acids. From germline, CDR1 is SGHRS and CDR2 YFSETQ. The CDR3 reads CASSLAAGSNYGYTF. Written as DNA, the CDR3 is TGCGCCAGCAGCTTGGCCGCAGGCTCTAACTATGGCTACACCTTC.

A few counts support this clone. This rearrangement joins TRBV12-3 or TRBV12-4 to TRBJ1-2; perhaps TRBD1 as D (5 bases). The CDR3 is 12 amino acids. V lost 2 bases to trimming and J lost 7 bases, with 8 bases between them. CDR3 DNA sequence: TGTGCCAGCAGTTTACAGGGAAGTGGCTACACCTTC. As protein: CASSLQGSGYTF.

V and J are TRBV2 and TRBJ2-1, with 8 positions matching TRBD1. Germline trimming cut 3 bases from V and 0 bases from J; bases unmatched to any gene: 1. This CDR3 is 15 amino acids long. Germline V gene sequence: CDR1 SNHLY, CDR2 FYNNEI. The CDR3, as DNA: TGTGCCAGCAGTGAGACAGGGGTCTCCTACAATGAGCAGTTCTTC. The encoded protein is CASSETGVSYNEQFF.

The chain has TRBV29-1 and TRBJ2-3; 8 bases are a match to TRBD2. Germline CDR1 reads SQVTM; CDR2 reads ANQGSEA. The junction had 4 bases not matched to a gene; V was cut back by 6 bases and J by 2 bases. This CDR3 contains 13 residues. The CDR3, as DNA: TGCAGCGTACAGCGGGGGCACACAGATACGCAGTATTTT. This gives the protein CSVQRGHTDTQYF.